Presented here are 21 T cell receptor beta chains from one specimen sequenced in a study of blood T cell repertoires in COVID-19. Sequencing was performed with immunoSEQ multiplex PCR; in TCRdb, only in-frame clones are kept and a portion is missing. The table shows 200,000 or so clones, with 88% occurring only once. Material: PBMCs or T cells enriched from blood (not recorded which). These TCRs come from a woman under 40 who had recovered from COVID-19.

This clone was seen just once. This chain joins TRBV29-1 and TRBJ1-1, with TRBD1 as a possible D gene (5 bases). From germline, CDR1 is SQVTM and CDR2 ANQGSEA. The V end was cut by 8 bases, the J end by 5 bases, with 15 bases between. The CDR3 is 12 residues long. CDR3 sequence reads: CSHEGRGTEAFF. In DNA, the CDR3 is TGCAGCCACGAGGGGAGGGGTACTGAAGCTTTCTTT.

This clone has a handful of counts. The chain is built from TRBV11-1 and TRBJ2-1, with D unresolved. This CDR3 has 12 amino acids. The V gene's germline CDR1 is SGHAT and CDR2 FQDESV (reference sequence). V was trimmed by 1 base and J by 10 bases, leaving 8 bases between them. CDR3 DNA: TGTGCCAGCAGCTTAGGGGCTGTCGAGCAGTTCTTC. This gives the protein CASSLGAVEQFF. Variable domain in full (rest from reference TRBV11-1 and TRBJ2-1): EAEVAQSPRYKITEKSQAVAFWCDPISGHATLYWYRQILGQGPELLVQFQDESVVDDSQLPKDRFSAERLKGVDSTLKIQPAELGDSAMYLCASSLGAVEQFFGPGTRLTVL.

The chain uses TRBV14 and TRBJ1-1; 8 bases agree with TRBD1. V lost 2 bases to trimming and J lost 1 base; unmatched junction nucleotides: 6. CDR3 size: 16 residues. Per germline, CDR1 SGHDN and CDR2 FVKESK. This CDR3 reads CASSQSTTGGNTEAFF. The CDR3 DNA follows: TGTGCCAGCAGCCAAAGTACAACAGGGGGGAACACTGAAGCTTTCTTT.

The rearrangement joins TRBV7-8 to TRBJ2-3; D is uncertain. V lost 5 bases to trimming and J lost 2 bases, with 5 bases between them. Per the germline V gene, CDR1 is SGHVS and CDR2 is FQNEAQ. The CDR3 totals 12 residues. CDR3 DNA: TGTGCCAGCAGCGAACTCACAGATACGCAGTATTTT. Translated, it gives CASSELTDTQYF.

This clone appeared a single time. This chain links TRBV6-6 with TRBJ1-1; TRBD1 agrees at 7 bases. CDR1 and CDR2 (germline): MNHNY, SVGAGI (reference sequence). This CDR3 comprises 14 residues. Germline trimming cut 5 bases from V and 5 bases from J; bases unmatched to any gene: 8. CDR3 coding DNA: TGTGCCAGCAGTGACACAGGGGCGACGACTGAAGCTTTCTTT. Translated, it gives CASSDTGATTEAFF.

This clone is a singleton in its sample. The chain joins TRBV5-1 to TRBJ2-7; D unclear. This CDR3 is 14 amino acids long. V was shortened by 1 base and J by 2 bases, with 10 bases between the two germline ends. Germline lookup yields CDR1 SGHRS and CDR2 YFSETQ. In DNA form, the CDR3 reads TGCGCCAGCAGCTTGACACCAGAAACCTACGAGCAGTACTTC. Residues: CASSLTPETYEQYF.

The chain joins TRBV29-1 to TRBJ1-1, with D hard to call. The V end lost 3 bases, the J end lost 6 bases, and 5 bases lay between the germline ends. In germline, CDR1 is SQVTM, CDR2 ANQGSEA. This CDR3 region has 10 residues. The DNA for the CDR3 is TGCAGCGTTGACAGGTCTGAAGCTTTCTTT. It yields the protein CSVDRSEAFF.

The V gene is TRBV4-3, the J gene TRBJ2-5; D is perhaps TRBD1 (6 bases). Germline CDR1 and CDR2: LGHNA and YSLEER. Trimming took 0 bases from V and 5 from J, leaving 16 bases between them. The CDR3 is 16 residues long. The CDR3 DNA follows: TGCGCCAGCAGCCAAGACCCGGGACACTCGGCGGAGACCCAGTACTTC. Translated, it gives CASSQDPGHSAETQYF.

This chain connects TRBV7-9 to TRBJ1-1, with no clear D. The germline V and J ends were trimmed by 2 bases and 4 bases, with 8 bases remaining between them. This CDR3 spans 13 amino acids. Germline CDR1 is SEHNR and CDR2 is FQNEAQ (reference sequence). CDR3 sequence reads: CASSLTTATEAFF. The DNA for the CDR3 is TGTGCCAGCAGCTTAACCACAGCCACTGAAGCTTTCTTT. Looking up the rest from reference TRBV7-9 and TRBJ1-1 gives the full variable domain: DTGVSQNPRHKITKRGQNVTFRCDPISEHNRLYWYRQTLGQGPEFLTYFQNEAQLEKSRLLSDRFSAERPKGSFSTLEIQRTEQGDSAMYLCASSLTTATEAFFGQGTRLTVV.

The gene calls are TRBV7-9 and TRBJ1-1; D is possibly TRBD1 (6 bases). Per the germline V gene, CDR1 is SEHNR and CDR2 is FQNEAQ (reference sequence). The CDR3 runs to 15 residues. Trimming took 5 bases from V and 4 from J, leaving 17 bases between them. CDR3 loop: CASSRAGAKVTEAFF. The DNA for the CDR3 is TGTGCCAGCAGCCGAGCGGGGGCGAAGGTCACTGAAGCTTTCTTT.

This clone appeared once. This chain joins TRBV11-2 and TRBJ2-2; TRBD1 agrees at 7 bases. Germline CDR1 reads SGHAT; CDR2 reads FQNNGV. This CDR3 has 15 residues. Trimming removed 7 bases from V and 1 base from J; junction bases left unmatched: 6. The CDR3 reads CASKRNRGNTGELFF. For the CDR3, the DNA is TGTGCCAGCAAGAGAAACAGGGGGAACACCGGGGAGCTGTTTTTT.

CDR3 sequence: CASSKALAGAFYEQYF. Written as DNA, the CDR3 is TGTGCCAGCAGCAAAGCACTAGCGGGGGCCTTCTACGAGCAGTACTTC. V usage is TRBV21-1 and J usage is TRBJ2-7; the D call in the table, TRBD2, was not verified against the DNA. TRBV21-1 is described as a pseudogene. This CDR3 is built from 16 residues.

The CDR3 DNA sequence: TGTGCCAGCAGCTTGAGTGGACAGGGGGCGGATGAGCAGTTCTTC. It is translated as CASSLSGQGADEQFF. The chain carries TRBV5-4 and TRBJ2-1, with 11 bases aligning to TRBD1. V shed 1 base and J 8 bases; nucleotides not matched to a gene: 5. Germline CDR1 reads SGHNT; CDR2 reads YYREEE (reference sequence). This CDR3 has 15 amino acids.

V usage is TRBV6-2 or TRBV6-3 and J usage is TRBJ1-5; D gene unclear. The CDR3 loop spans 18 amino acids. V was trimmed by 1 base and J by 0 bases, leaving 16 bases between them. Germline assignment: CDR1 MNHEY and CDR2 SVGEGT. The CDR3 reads CASSYYLATRRSNQPQHF. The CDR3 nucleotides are TGTGCCAGCAGTTACTACCTCGCGACGCGGCGTAGCAATCAGCCCCAGCATTTT.

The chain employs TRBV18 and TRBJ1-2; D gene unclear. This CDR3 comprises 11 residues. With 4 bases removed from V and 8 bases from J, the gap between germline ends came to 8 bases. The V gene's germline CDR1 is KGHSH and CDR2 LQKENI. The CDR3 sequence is CASSRGNGYTF. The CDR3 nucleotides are TGTGCCAGCTCACGAGGGAACGGCTACACCTTC.

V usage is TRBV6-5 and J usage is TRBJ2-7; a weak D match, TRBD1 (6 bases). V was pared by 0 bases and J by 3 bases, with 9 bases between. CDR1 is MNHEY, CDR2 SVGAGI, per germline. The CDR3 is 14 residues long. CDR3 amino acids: CASSYSQGNYEQYF. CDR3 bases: TGTGCCAGCAGTTACTCACAGGGTAACTACGAGCAGTACTTC.

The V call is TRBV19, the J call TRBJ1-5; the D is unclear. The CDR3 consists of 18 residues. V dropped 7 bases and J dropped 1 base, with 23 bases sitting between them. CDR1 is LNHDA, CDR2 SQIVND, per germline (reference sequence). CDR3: CASIGMHRVGGSNQPQHF. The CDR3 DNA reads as TGTGCCAGTATAGGGATGCATCGGGTTGGAGGGAGCAATCAGCCCCAGCATTTT. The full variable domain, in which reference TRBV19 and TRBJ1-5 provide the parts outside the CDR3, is DGGITQSPKYLFRKEGQNVTLSCEQNLNHDAMYWYRQDPGQGLRLIYYSQIVNDFQKGDIAEGYSVSREKKESFPLTVTSAQKNPTAFYLCASIGMHRVGGSNQPQHFGDGTRLSIL.

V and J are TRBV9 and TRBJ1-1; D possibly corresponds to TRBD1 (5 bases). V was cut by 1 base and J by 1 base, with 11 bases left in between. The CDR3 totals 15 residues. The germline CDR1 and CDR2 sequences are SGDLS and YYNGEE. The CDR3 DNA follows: TGTGCCAGCAGCGTATCACTGGGGGGGAACACTGAAGCTTTCTTT. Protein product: CASSVSLGGNTEAFF.

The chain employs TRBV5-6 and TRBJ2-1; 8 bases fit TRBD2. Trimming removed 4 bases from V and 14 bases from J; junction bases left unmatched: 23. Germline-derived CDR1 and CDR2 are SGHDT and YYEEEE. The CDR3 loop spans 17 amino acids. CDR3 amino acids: CASSALTIGGGTDKEFF. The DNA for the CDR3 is TGTGCCAGCAGCGCCCTAACGATCGGCGGGGGGACCGATAAGGAGTTCTTC.

The CDR3 is CASSLARVNTEAFF. The CDR3 nucleotides read TGTGCCAGCAGCTTAGCCAGGGTGAACACTGAAGCTTTCTTT. The rearrangement uses TRBV7-9 and TRBJ1-1, with D perhaps matching TRBD1 (5 bases). This CDR3 contains 14 residues. Germline V gene lookup returns CDR1 SEHNR and CDR2 FQNEAQ (reference sequence). V was trimmed by 0 bases and J by 0 bases, leaving 5 bases between them. Together with reference TRBV7-9 and TRBJ1-1, the CDR3 gives the full variable domain: DTGVSQNPRHKITKRGQNVTFRCDPISEHNRLYWYRQTLGQGPEFLTYFQNEAQLEKSRLLSDRFSAERPKGSFSTLEIQRTEQGDSAMYLCASSLARVNTEAFFGQGTRLTVV.

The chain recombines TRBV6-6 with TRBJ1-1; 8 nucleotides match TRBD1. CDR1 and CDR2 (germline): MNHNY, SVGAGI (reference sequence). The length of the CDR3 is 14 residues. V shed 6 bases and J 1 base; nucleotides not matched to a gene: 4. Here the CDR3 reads CASSRGTGNTEAFF. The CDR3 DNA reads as TGTGCCAGCAGCCGCGGGACAGGGAACACTGAAGCTTTCTTT.